Shown below are 5 T cell receptor beta chains from a single sample sequenced in a study of blood T cell repertoires in COVID-19. Only in-frame clones appear in the TCRdb table, and some are missing; sequencing was by immunoSEQ multiplex PCR. The repertoire holds just over 150,000 clones, with 85% as singletons. The sequenced material came from peripheral blood. The receptors here all came from a human donor with acute or convalescent COVID-19. The donor label of this sample is uncertain.

The gene calls are TRBV30 and TRBJ2-7, with a tentative D call TRBD1 (5 bases). The length of the CDR3 is 12 residues. Germline lookup yields CDR1 GTSNPN and CDR2 SVGIG (reference sequence). V lost 0 bases, J lost 5 bases, and 8 bases lay in between. The CDR3 DNA sequence: TGTGCCTGGAGTGTCTCAGGGAACGAGCAGTACTTC. This gives the protein CAWSVSGNEQYF.

V and J are TRBV4-1 and TRBJ2-2; D is uncertain. The ends were cut back, 1 base at V and 3 bases at J, with 6 bases in the middle. Per germline, CDR1 MGHRA and CDR2 YSYEKL. This CDR3 has 14 residues. CDR3 sequence reads: CASSQGQDTGELFF. DNA for the CDR3: TGCGCCAGCAGCCAAGGGCAGGACACCGGGGAGCTGTTTTTT.

This clone appeared a few times. The CDR3 DNA reads as TGTGCCAGCAGCTCACCGGGAATTGGTGGCTACACCTTC. Translated, it gives CASSSPGIGGYTF. The chain uses TRBV7-2 and TRBJ1-2; D gene unclear. Per the germline V gene, CDR1 is SGHTA and CDR2 is FQGNSA. There are 13 residues in the CDR3. V was shortened by 4 bases and J by 7 bases, with 13 bases between the two germline ends.

This chain joins TRBV4-1 and TRBJ1-5; a possible D gene is TRBD1 (6 bases). Germline CDR1 and CDR2: MGHRA and YSYEKL. CDR3 size: 17 residues. V was trimmed by 1 base and J by 1 base, leaving 14 bases between them. CDR3 DNA sequence: TGCGCCAGCAGCCAAGTCAGGGGTAGTATAAGCAATCAGCCCCAGCATTTT. It yields the protein CASSQVRGSISNQPQHF.

The chain employs TRBV5-1 and TRBJ2-7, with 8 nucleotides matching TRBD1. The CDR3 loop spans 15 amino acids. The germline V gene encodes CDR1 SGHRS and CDR2 YFSETQ. With 4 bases clipped from V and 2 bases from J, the junction kept 8 bases outside the gene matches. CDR3 amino acids: CASSPSMTGAYEQYF. The CDR3 region has the DNA TGCGCCAGCAGCCCGTCAATGACAGGGGCCTACGAGCAGTACTTC.